Listed below are T cell receptor beta chains from one sample, sequenced in a study of blood T cell repertoires in COVID-19. Method: immunoSEQ multiplex PCR; TCRdb's copy keeps in-frame clones and lacks some. The sample includes fewer than 350,000 clones, 65% to 90% of them seen just once. Sample: PBMCs or T cells enriched from blood (not recorded which). These TCRs come from a woman between 40 and 50 years old with acute COVID-19. CDR3s include the opening cysteine and the closing phenylalanine or tryptophan. The D gene is left open where the match is weak. Only some rows state a clone size, as once, few, many or a class for expanded clones.

d_call: -; v_call: TRBV3-1/TRBV3-2; j_call: TRBJ1-2; clone_size: -; cdr3_aa: CASSLFTGSDGYTF; cdr3_nt: TGTGCCAGCAGCCTCTTTACAGGGTCGGATGGCTACACCTTC
d_call: -; v_call: TRBV12-3/TRBV12-4; j_call: TRBJ1-1; clone_size: -; cdr3_aa: CASSLYLRTEAFF; cdr3_nt: TGTGCCAGCAGTTTATACCTACGCACTGAAGCTTTCTTT
d_call: -; v_call: TRBV2; j_call: TRBJ2-7; clone_size: -; cdr3_aa: CASTPGPANGYEQYF; cdr3_nt: TGTGCCAGCACCCCCGGTCCAGCGAACGGCTACGAGCAGTACTTC
d_call: TRBD1; v_call: TRBV14; j_call: TRBJ1-2; clone_size: -; cdr3_aa: CASSPYLMRPTGDDYGYTF; cdr3_nt: TGTGCCAGCAGCCCGTACCTCATGCGCCCGACAGGGGATGACTATGGCTACACCTTC
d_call: TRBD1; v_call: TRBV14; j_call: TRBJ1-1; clone_size: -; cdr3_aa: CASSHFGQGEAFF; cdr3_nt: TGTGCCAGCAGCCACTTTGGACAGGGTGAAGCTTTCTTT
d_call: TRBD2; v_call: TRBV7-3; j_call: TRBJ2-1; clone_size: -; cdr3_aa: CASSRSGSSYNEQFF; cdr3_nt: TGTGCCAGCAGCCGTAGCGGGAGCTCCTACAATGAGCAGTTCTTC
d_call: -; v_call: TRBV7-2; j_call: TRBJ1-1; clone_size: -; cdr3_aa: CASSLATQGNTEAFF; cdr3_nt: TGTGCCAGCAGCTTAGCTACCCAGGGGAACACTGAAGCTTTCTTT
d_call: TRBD2; v_call: TRBV5-1; j_call: TRBJ2-1; clone_size: -; cdr3_aa: CASSSTSEPYNEQFF; cdr3_nt: TGCGCCAGCAGCTCGACTAGCGAACCCTACAATGAGCAGTTCTTC
d_call: -; v_call: TRBV21-1; j_call: TRBJ1-1; clone_size: once; cdr3_aa: CASFYVLRNTEAFF; cdr3_nt: TGTGCCAGCTTCTACGTCCTGAGGAACACTGAAGCTTTCTTT
d_call: TRBD2; v_call: TRBV4-3; j_call: TRBJ2-2; clone_size: -; cdr3_aa: CASSQDPSGTNTGELFF; cdr3_nt: TGCGCCAGCAGCCAAGACCCTAGCGGGACGAACACCGGGGAGCTGTTTTTT
d_call: -; v_call: TRBV7-7; j_call: TRBJ2-5; clone_size: -; cdr3_aa: CASSSQGLQETQYF; cdr3_nt: TGTGCCAGCAGCTCCCAGGGGCTCCAAGAGACCCAGTACTTC
d_call: TRBD1; v_call: TRBV19; j_call: TRBJ1-5; clone_size: -; cdr3_aa: CASSTRQGANSNQPQHF; cdr3_nt: TGTGCCAGTTCCACGAGACAGGGGGCTAATAGCAATCAGCCCCAGCATTTT
d_call: -; v_call: TRBV6-2/TRBV6-3; j_call: TRBJ2-3; clone_size: -; cdr3_aa: CASSYWRTSTDTQYF; cdr3_nt: TGTGCCAGCAGTTATTGGCGGACAAGCACAGATACGCAGTATTTT
d_call: TRBD2; v_call: TRBV29-1; j_call: TRBJ2-3; clone_size: -; cdr3_aa: CSVDEGGTDTQYF; cdr3_nt: TGCAGCGTTGACGAGGGAGGGACAGATACGCAGTATTTT
d_call: -; v_call: TRBV19; j_call: TRBJ2-5; clone_size: -; cdr3_aa: CATHDGPTRGIRQETQYF; cdr3_nt: TGTGCCACTCATGACGGCCCGACGAGGGGGATACGACAAGAGACCCAGTACTTC
d_call: -; v_call: TRBV4-2; j_call: TRBJ2-5; clone_size: -; cdr3_aa: CASSQEYQETQYF; cdr3_nt: TGTGCCAGCAGCCAAGAATATCAAGAGACCCAGTACTTC
d_call: TRBD2; v_call: TRBV11-1; j_call: TRBJ2-3; clone_size: -; cdr3_aa: CASSLSDGRVDTQYF; cdr3_nt: TGTGCCAGCAGCTTATCGGACGGGAGGGTAGATACGCAGTATTTT
d_call: -; v_call: TRBV19; j_call: TRBJ1-5; clone_size: -; cdr3_aa: CASSIWGGGSYSNQPQHF; cdr3_nt: TGTGCCAGTAGTATTTGGGGCGGGGGATCTTATAGCAATCAGCCCCAGCATTTT
d_call: TRBD1; v_call: TRBV7-9; j_call: TRBJ1-5; clone_size: -; cdr3_aa: CASSGTGSGQPQHF; cdr3_nt: TGTGCCAGCAGCGGGACAGGCAGCGGTCAGCCCCAGCATTTT
d_call: -; v_call: TRBV19; j_call: TRBJ1-2; clone_size: once; cdr3_aa: CASSIEGRGRIYGYTF; cdr3_nt: TGTGCCAGTAGTATTGAAGGGCGGGGGCGGATCTATGGCTACACCTTC
d_call: TRBD1; v_call: TRBV12-3/TRBV12-4; j_call: TRBJ2-5; clone_size: -; cdr3_aa: CASTQTGLETQYF; cdr3_nt: TGTGCCAGCACTCAGACAGGGTTAGAGACCCAGTACTTC
d_call: -; v_call: TRBV6-2/TRBV6-3; j_call: TRBJ1-1; clone_size: few; cdr3_aa: CASSYYGTSAFF; cdr3_nt: TGTGCCAGCAGTTACTACGGGACAAGTGCTTTCTTT
d_call: TRBD2; v_call: TRBV3-1/TRBV3-2; j_call: TRBJ2-3; clone_size: -; cdr3_aa: CASSQVRSGRGTDTQYF; cdr3_nt: TGTGCCAGCAGCCAAGTAAGGAGCGGGAGAGGAACAGATACGCAGTATTTT
d_call: -; v_call: TRBV5-5; j_call: TRBJ1-1; clone_size: -; cdr3_aa: CASSLGAVGGTEAFF; cdr3_nt: TGTGCCAGCAGCTTGGGGGCCGTGGGGGGCACTGAAGCTTTCTTT
d_call: TRBD1; v_call: TRBV11-2; j_call: TRBJ2-7; clone_size: -; cdr3_aa: CASSPRTGGPTYEQYF; cdr3_nt: TGTGCCAGCAGCCCCCGGACAGGGGGCCCAACCTACGAGCAGTACTTC
d_call: -; v_call: TRBV15; j_call: TRBJ2-1; clone_size: -; cdr3_aa: CATSSRGGSIGGGPYNEQFF; cdr3_nt: TGTGCCACCAGCTCCCGAGGGGGGAGCATTGGCGGGGGCCCCTACAATGAGCAGTTCTTC
d_call: TRBD1; v_call: TRBV14; j_call: TRBJ2-2; clone_size: -; cdr3_aa: CASSQDRDRGQVGELFF; cdr3_nt: TGTGCCAGCAGCCAAGATCGGGACAGGGGGCAGGTCGGGGAGCTGTTTTTT
d_call: -; v_call: TRBV6-5; j_call: TRBJ2-2; clone_size: -; cdr3_aa: CASSYYGGELFF; cdr3_nt: TGTGCCAGCAGTTACTACGGGGGGGAGCTGTTTTTT
d_call: TRBD1; v_call: TRBV5-4; j_call: TRBJ1-2; clone_size: -; cdr3_aa: CASSLTGALSYTF; cdr3_nt: TGTGCCAGCAGCCTGACAGGGGCCCTAAGTTACACCTTC
d_call: TRBD2; v_call: TRBV2; j_call: TRBJ2-5; clone_size: -; cdr3_aa: CASSPTSGQEMAQYF; cdr3_nt: TGTGCCAGCAGTCCTACTAGCGGACAAGAGATGGCCCAGTACTTC
d_call: -; v_call: TRBV20-1; j_call: TRBJ2-7; clone_size: -; cdr3_aa: CSARTSEQYF; cdr3_nt: TGCAGTGCTAGAACGAGCGAGCAGTACTTC
d_call: TRBD1; v_call: TRBV28; j_call: TRBJ1-2; clone_size: -; cdr3_aa: CASSLPGQVERYTF; cdr3_nt: TGTGCCAGCAGTTTACCGGGACAGGTTGAACGCTACACCTTC
d_call: -; v_call: TRBV6-5; j_call: TRBJ1-1; clone_size: once; cdr3_aa: CASSLSGGELEFEAFF; cdr3_nt: TGTGCCAGCAGTTTATCGGGGGGCGAGCTAGAATTTGAAGCTTTCTTT
d_call: TRBD1; v_call: TRBV5-1; j_call: TRBJ1-1; clone_size: -; cdr3_aa: CASAPLASLTGVTEAFF; cdr3_nt: TGCGCCAGCGCCCCGCTGGCTTCCTTGACAGGGGTGACTGAAGCTTTCTTT
d_call: TRBD2; v_call: TRBV25-1; j_call: TRBJ2-1; clone_size: once; cdr3_aa: CASKGLADYNEQFF; cdr3_nt: TGTGCCAGCAAGGGACTAGCGGACTACAATGAGCAGTTCTTC
d_call: -; v_call: TRBV11-2; j_call: TRBJ1-1; clone_size: once; cdr3_aa: CASSRNAEGAFF; cdr3_nt: TGTGCCAGCAGCAGAAACGCCGAGGGAGCTTTCTTT
d_call: TRBD1; v_call: TRBV18; j_call: TRBJ2-2; clone_size: -; cdr3_aa: CASSPPMGQGGELFF; cdr3_nt: TGTGCCAGCTCCCCTCCCATGGGACAGGGAGGGGAGCTGTTTTTT
d_call: TRBD1; v_call: TRBV6-6; j_call: TRBJ2-5; clone_size: -; cdr3_aa: CASSITGGRETQYF; cdr3_nt: TGTGCCAGCAGTATCACAGGGGGCAGGGAGACCCAGTACTTC
d_call: TRBD1; v_call: TRBV5-1; j_call: TRBJ1-5; clone_size: -; cdr3_aa: CASSSGQDQQPQHF; cdr3_nt: TGCGCCAGCAGCTCAGGACAGGACCAGCAGCCCCAGCATTTT
d_call: -; v_call: TRBV7-2; j_call: TRBJ2-2; clone_size: -; cdr3_aa: CASSFMSGKTGELFF; cdr3_nt: TGTGCCAGCAGCTTCATGTCAGGGAAGACCGGGGAGCTGTTTTTT
d_call: -; v_call: TRBV7-9; j_call: TRBJ1-1; clone_size: -; cdr3_aa: CASSSQLPQGGAFF; cdr3_nt: TGTGCCAGCAGCTCTCAACTACCGCAAGGAGGCGCTTTCTTT
d_call: TRBD2; v_call: TRBV7-2; j_call: TRBJ2-3; clone_size: -; cdr3_aa: CASSPLAGGSTDTQYF; cdr3_nt: TGTGCCAGCAGCCCCCTAGCGGGGGGGAGCACAGATACGCAGTATTTT
d_call: TRBD2; v_call: TRBV5-1; j_call: TRBJ2-7; clone_size: -; cdr3_aa: CASSGRNLAGGNYEQYF; cdr3_nt: TGCGCCAGCAGCGGAAGAAATCTAGCGGGAGGGAACTACGAGCAGTACTTC
d_call: -; v_call: TRBV29-1; j_call: TRBJ1-1; clone_size: -; cdr3_aa: CSAARSITEAFF; cdr3_nt: TGCAGCGCCGCCCGTAGTATCACTGAAGCTTTCTTT
d_call: -; v_call: TRBV10-3; j_call: TRBJ2-1; clone_size: -; cdr3_aa: CAISKTSFDEQFF; cdr3_nt: TGTGCCATCAGTAAAACTAGCTTCGATGAGCAGTTCTTC
d_call: -; v_call: TRBV10-3; j_call: TRBJ1-5; clone_size: once; cdr3_aa: CAISESLGAGNQPQHF; cdr3_nt: TGTGCCATCAGTGAGTCGCTGGGGGCAGGCAATCAGCCCCAGCATTTT
d_call: TRBD2; v_call: TRBV11-3; j_call: TRBJ2-3; clone_size: -; cdr3_aa: CASSQLAGGPTDTQYF; cdr3_nt: TGTGCCAGCAGCCAACTAGCGGGGGGCCCCACAGATACGCAGTATTTT
d_call: -; v_call: TRBV7-8; j_call: TRBJ2-2; clone_size: -; cdr3_aa: CASSLVGMRTLPGELFF; cdr3_nt: TGTGCCAGCAGCTTAGTCGGGATGAGGACTTTACCCGGGGAGCTGTTTTTT
d_call: -; v_call: TRBV19; j_call: TRBJ1-2; clone_size: -; cdr3_aa: CASSIGGGLYGYTF; cdr3_nt: TGTGCCAGTAGTATTGGGGGCGGTCTTTATGGCTACACCTTC
d_call: TRBD1; v_call: TRBV28; j_call: TRBJ1-5; clone_size: -; cdr3_aa: CASSQVRGDRDNQPQHF; cdr3_nt: TGTGCCAGCAGCCAAGTCCGGGGGGACAGGGACAATCAGCCCCAGCATTTT
d_call: -; v_call: TRBV6-5; j_call: TRBJ1-1; clone_size: -; cdr3_aa: CASSYGLLNTEAFF; cdr3_nt: TGTGCCAGCAGTTACGGACTTTTGAACACTGAAGCTTTCTTT